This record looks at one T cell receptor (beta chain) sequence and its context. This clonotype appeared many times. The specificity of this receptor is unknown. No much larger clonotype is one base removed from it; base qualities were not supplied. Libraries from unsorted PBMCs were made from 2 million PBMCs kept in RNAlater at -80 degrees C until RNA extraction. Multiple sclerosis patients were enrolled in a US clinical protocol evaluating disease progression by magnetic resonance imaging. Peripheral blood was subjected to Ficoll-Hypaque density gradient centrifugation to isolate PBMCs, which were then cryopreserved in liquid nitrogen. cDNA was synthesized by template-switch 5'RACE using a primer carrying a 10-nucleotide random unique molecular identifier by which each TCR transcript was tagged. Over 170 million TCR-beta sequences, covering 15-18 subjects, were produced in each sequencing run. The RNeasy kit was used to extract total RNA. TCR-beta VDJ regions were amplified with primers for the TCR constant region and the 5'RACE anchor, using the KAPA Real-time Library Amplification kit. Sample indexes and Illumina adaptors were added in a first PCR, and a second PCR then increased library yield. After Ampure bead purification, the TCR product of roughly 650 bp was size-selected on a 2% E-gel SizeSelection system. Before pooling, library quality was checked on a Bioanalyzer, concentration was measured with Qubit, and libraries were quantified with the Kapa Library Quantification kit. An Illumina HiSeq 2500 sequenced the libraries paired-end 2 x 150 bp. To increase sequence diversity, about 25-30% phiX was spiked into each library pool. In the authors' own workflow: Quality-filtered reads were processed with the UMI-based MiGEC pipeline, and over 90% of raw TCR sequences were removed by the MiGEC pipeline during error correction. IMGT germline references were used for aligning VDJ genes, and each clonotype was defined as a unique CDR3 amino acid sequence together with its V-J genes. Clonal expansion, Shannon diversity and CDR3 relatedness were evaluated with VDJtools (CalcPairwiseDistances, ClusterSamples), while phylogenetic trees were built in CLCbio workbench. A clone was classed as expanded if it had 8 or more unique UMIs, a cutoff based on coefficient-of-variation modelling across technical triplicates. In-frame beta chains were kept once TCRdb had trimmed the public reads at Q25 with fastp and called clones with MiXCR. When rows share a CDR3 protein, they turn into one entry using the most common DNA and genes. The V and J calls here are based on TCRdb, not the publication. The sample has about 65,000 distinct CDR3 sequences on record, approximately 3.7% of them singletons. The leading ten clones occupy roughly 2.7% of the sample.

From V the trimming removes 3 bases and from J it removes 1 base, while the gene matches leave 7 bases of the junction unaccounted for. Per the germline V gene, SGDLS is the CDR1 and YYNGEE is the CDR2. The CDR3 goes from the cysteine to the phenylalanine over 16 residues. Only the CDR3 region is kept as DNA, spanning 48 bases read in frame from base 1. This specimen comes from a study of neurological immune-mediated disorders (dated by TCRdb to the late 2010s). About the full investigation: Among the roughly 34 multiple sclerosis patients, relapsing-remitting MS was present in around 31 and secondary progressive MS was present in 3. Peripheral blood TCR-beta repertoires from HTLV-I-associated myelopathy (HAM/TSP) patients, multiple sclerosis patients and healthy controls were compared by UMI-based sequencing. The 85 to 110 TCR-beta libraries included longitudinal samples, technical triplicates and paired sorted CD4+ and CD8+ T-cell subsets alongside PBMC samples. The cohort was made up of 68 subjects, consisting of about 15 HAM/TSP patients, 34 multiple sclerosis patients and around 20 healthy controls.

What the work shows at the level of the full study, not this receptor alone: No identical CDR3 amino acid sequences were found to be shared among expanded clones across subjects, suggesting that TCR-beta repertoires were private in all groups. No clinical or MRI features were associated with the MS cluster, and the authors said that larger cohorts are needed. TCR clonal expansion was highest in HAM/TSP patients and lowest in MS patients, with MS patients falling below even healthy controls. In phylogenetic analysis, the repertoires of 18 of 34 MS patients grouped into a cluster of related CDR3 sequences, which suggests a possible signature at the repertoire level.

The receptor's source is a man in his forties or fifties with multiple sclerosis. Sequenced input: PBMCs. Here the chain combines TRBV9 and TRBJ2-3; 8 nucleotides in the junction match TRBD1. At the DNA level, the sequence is TGTGCCAGCAGCGCGTGGACAGGGTTTGGCACAGATACGCAGTATTTT. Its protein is CASSAWTGFGTDTQYF.